These T cell receptor beta chains were read from a single sample in a study of blood T cells in healthy people across ages. MiXCR, applied by TCRdb to the 5' RACE reads, yields one record per CDR3 protein. The sample has almost 800,000 distinct CDR3 sequences, nearly 60% seen once; the top ten hold over 20%. Sequencing used blood. These receptor sequences come from a man under 40 in good health. Both conserved end residues are part of each CDR3. The order of the fields is D gene, clone size, J gene, V gene, CDR3 protein, CDR3 DNA. D genes are given only for firm matches. Expanded clones are given a class, and other clones once, few, many or no size at all.

d_gene: -
abundance: -
j_gene: TRBJ2-4
v_gene: TRBV12-3/TRBV12-4
CDR3aa: CASSFSRGTDRGDIQYF
CDR3nt: TGTGCCAGCAGTTTTAGTAGGGGAACTGACCGGGGAGACATTCAGTACTTC

d_gene: -
abundance: -
j_gene: TRBJ1-2
v_gene: TRBV5-4
CDR3aa: CASSLKSHRANYGYTF
CDR3nt: TGTGCCAGCAGCTTGAAATCCCACAGGGCTAACTATGGCTACACCTTC

d_gene: -
abundance: few
j_gene: TRBJ2-7
v_gene: TRBV6-5
CDR3aa: CASSYSDLNHEQYF
CDR3nt: TGTGCCAGCAGTTACTCGGACCTAAACCACGAGCAGTACTTC

d_gene: -
abundance: few
j_gene: TRBJ2-7
v_gene: TRBV27
CDR3aa: CASSSRQSFGHEQYF
CDR3nt: TGTGCCAGCAGTTCTAGACAGTCCTTTGGCCACGAGCAGTACTTC

d_gene: TRBD1
abundance: -
j_gene: TRBJ2-3
v_gene: TRBV28
CDR3aa: CATKDPGTGGAGTDTQYF
CDR3nt: TGTGCCACCAAAGATCCCGGGACAGGGGGCGCCGGCACAGATACGCAGTATTTT

d_gene: -
abundance: -
j_gene: TRBJ2-3
v_gene: TRBV9
CDR3aa: CASSVQQGTDTQYF
CDR3nt: TGTGCCAGCAGCGTACAGCAGGGCACAGATACGCAGTATTTT

d_gene: TRBD2
abundance: -
j_gene: TRBJ2-7
v_gene: TRBV7-8
CDR3aa: CASSLGGTSGRSSYEQYF
CDR3nt: TGTGCCAGCAGCTTAGGGGGGACTAGCGGGAGGTCCTCCTACGAGCAGTACTTC

d_gene: TRBD2
abundance: -
j_gene: TRBJ2-7
v_gene: TRBV5-5
CDR3aa: CASSLGPWTSGRTYEQYF
CDR3nt: TGTGCCAGCAGCTTGGGCCCCTGGACTAGCGGGAGGACCTACGAGCAGTACTTC

d_gene: -
abundance: -
j_gene: TRBJ2-3
v_gene: TRBV12-3/TRBV12-4
CDR3aa: CASSLRGGNTQYF
CDR3nt: TGTGCCAGCAGTTTGAGGGGTGGAAATACGCAGTATTTT

d_gene: TRBD2
abundance: many
j_gene: TRBJ2-1
v_gene: TRBV20-1
CDR3aa: CSAPTSGSDEQFF
CDR3nt: TGCAGTGCTCCAACCAGCGGGAGTGATGAGCAGTTCTTC

d_gene: -
abundance: many
j_gene: TRBJ2-5
v_gene: TRBV7-9
CDR3aa: CASSLMAIQETQYF
CDR3nt: TGTGCCAGCAGCTTGATGGCTATCCAAGAGACCCAGTACTTC

d_gene: -
abundance: -
j_gene: TRBJ1-2
v_gene: TRBV28
CDR3aa: CASSLPRGNYGYTF
CDR3nt: TGTGCCAGCAGTTTACCGAGGGGTAACTATGGCTACACCTTC

d_gene: TRBD2
abundance: -
j_gene: TRBJ2-7
v_gene: TRBV28
CDR3aa: CASSLGGGGASPYEQYF
CDR3nt: TGTGCCAGCAGTTTGGGGGGGGGTGGAGCATCCCCTTACGAGCAGTACTTC

d_gene: -
abundance: -
j_gene: TRBJ2-7
v_gene: TRBV9
CDR3aa: CASSARGGGRKETQYF
CDR3nt: TGTGCCAGCAGCGCCAGAGGGGGGGGGCGAAAAGAGACTCAGTACTTC

d_gene: -
abundance: -
j_gene: TRBJ2-7
v_gene: TRBV7-2
CDR3aa: CASSLRKGPPTYEQYF
CDR3nt: TGTGCCAGCAGCTTAAGGAAGGGCCCCCCTACCTACGAGCAGTACTTC

d_gene: TRBD2
abundance: -
j_gene: TRBJ2-5
v_gene: TRBV28
CDR3aa: CTSSSRQARRLAGGQGETQYF
CDR3nt: TGTACCAGCAGTTCCCGGCAAGCAAGAAGACTAGCGGGAGGGCAGGGAGAGACCCAGTACTTC

d_gene: -
abundance: -
j_gene: TRBJ1-2
v_gene: TRBV4-3
CDR3aa: CASSPNYGQYGGYTF
CDR3nt: TGCGCCAGCAGCCCGAATTATGGACAGTATGGTGGCTACACCTTC

d_gene: TRBD1
abundance: -
j_gene: TRBJ2-2
v_gene: TRBV6-2/TRBV6-3
CDR3aa: CASRRSGTVFTGELFF
CDR3nt: TGTGCCAGCAGACGATCCGGGACAGTTTTCACCGGGGAGCTGTTTTTT

d_gene: -
abundance: few
j_gene: TRBJ2-5
v_gene: TRBV29-1
CDR3aa: CSVEFTSQETQYF
CDR3nt: TGCAGCGTTGAATTTACTTCTCAAGAGACCCAGTACTTC

d_gene: TRBD2
abundance: -
j_gene: TRBJ2-5
v_gene: TRBV7-8
CDR3aa: CASSLRGGGNEQYF
CDR3nt: TGTGCCAGCAGCTTACGGGGGGGCGGCAATGAGCAGTACTTC

d_gene: -
abundance: -
j_gene: TRBJ1-2
v_gene: TRBV6-2/TRBV6-3
CDR3aa: CASRAPEPDYGYTF
CDR3nt: TGTGCCAGCAGAGCCCCTGAGCCGGACTATGGCTACACCTTC

d_gene: -
abundance: -
j_gene: TRBJ2-5
v_gene: TRBV27
CDR3aa: CASSLWTPSEGTQYF
CDR3nt: TGTGCCAGCAGTTTATGGACACCCTCCGAGGGGACCCAGTACTTC

d_gene: -
abundance: -
j_gene: TRBJ2-7
v_gene: TRBV27
CDR3aa: CASSLLGKTYEQYF
CDR3nt: TGTGCCAGCAGTCTGTTAGGGAAGACCTACGAGCAGTACTTC

d_gene: -
abundance: -
j_gene: TRBJ1-5
v_gene: TRBV27
CDR3aa: CASSATQGYSNQPQHF
CDR3nt: TGTGCCAGCAGTGCGACACAGGGCTATAGCAATCAGCCCCAGCATTTT

d_gene: -
abundance: few
j_gene: TRBJ2-5
v_gene: TRBV2
CDR3aa: CASRGGVGRETQYF
CDR3nt: TGTGCCAGCAGAGGCGGGGTGGGGCGGGAGACCCAGTACTTC

d_gene: TRBD1
abundance: -
j_gene: TRBJ2-7
v_gene: TRBV27
CDR3aa: CASSIGTGVEQYF
CDR3nt: TGTGCCAGCAGTATCGGGACAGGGGTCGAGCAGTACTTC

d_gene: TRBD1
abundance: -
j_gene: TRBJ2-5
v_gene: TRBV6-5
CDR3aa: CASRSAQGAQETQYF
CDR3nt: TGTGCCAGCAGATCCGCTCAGGGGGCGCAAGAGACCCAGTACTTC

d_gene: -
abundance: -
j_gene: TRBJ1-4
v_gene: TRBV7-2
CDR3aa: CASSFPDEKLFF
CDR3nt: TGTGCCAGCAGCTTTCCCGATGAAAAACTGTTTTTT

d_gene: -
abundance: -
j_gene: TRBJ2-1
v_gene: TRBV20-1
CDR3aa: CSVPQGRDSLREQFF
CDR3nt: TGCAGTGTTCCCCAGGGTCGGGACTCCCTCAGGGAGCAGTTCTTC

d_gene: TRBD2
abundance: -
j_gene: TRBJ2-7
v_gene: TRBV7-9
CDR3aa: CASSPGLVHEQYF
CDR3nt: TGTGCCAGCAGCCCGGGACTAGTTCACGAGCAGTACTTC

d_gene: -
abundance: few
j_gene: TRBJ2-6
v_gene: TRBV29-1
CDR3aa: CSVLRTGANVLTF
CDR3nt: TGCAGCGTATTGCGTACTGGGGCCAACGTCCTGACTTTC

d_gene: -
abundance: -
j_gene: TRBJ2-2
v_gene: TRBV10-3
CDR3aa: CAISARLGTGELFF
CDR3nt: TGTGCCATCAGTGCCAGGTTGGGAACCGGGGAGCTGTTTTTT

d_gene: TRBD2
abundance: -
j_gene: TRBJ2-1
v_gene: TRBV20-1
CDR3aa: CSAAVTLAGGFSSYNEQFF
CDR3nt: TGCAGTGCTGCCGTGACCCTAGCGGGGGGGTTCAGCTCCTACAATGAGCAGTTCTTC

d_gene: TRBD1
abundance: few
j_gene: TRBJ2-1
v_gene: TRBV7-9
CDR3aa: CASSWTGQGHHNEQFF
CDR3nt: TGTGCCAGCAGCTGGACGGGACAGGGGCATCACAATGAGCAGTTCTTC

d_gene: -
abundance: -
j_gene: TRBJ2-5
v_gene: TRBV20-1
CDR3aa: CSARARDSSETQYF
CDR3nt: TGCAGTGCTAGGGCTCGGGACTCTTCGGAGACCCAGTACTTC

d_gene: TRBD1
abundance: -
j_gene: TRBJ1-1
v_gene: TRBV15
CDR3aa: CATSRDRTGRTEAFF
CDR3nt: TGTGCCACCAGCAGAGATCGGACAGGGAGGACTGAAGCTTTCTTT

d_gene: -
abundance: once
j_gene: TRBJ1-2
v_gene: TRBV4-1
CDR3aa: CASSQQDPTRYGYTF
CDR3nt: TGCGCCAGCAGCCAACAGGACCCCACACGGTATGGCTACACCTTC

d_gene: -
abundance: once
j_gene: TRBJ2-7
v_gene: TRBV24-1
CDR3aa: CATSVGGESYEQYF
CDR3nt: TGTGCCACCAGTGTCGGCGGTGAATCCTACGAGCAGTACTTC

d_gene: TRBD2
abundance: few
j_gene: TRBJ2-1
v_gene: TRBV4-1
CDR3aa: CASSQSSGGSFNEQFF
CDR3nt: TGCGCCAGCAGCCAATCTTCGGGGGGGTCGTTCAATGAGCAGTTCTTC

d_gene: TRBD1
abundance: -
j_gene: TRBJ1-2
v_gene: TRBV6-6
CDR3aa: CASSTPGGQVGVGYTF
CDR3nt: TGTGCCAGCAGCACCCCGGGGGGACAGGTTGGGGTCGGCTACACCTTC

d_gene: -
abundance: -
j_gene: TRBJ2-1
v_gene: TRBV14
CDR3aa: CASSQGPGQKGGGHYNEQFF
CDR3nt: TGTGCCAGCAGCCAAGGTCCGGGCCAGAAAGGGGGGGGCCACTACAATGAGCAGTTCTTC

d_gene: -
abundance: -
j_gene: TRBJ2-5
v_gene: TRBV6-5
CDR3aa: CASSEVWSQETQYF
CDR3nt: TGTGCCAGCAGTGAAGTCTGGAGCCAGGAGACCCAGTACTTC

d_gene: -
abundance: -
j_gene: TRBJ1-6
v_gene: TRBV7-6
CDR3aa: CASSLEPTGLQSPLHF
CDR3nt: TGTGCCAGCAGCTTAGAACCAACAGGGTTGCAGTCACCCCTCCACTTT

d_gene: -
abundance: -
j_gene: TRBJ2-7
v_gene: TRBV12-3/TRBV12-4
CDR3aa: CASMGLRTYEQYF
CDR3nt: TGTGCCAGCATGGGGTTGCGGACCTACGAGCAGTACTTC

d_gene: -
abundance: few
j_gene: TRBJ2-3
v_gene: TRBV20-1
CDR3aa: CSALLLDTQYF
CDR3nt: TGCAGTGCTCTTCTCCTGGATACGCAGTATTTT

d_gene: -
abundance: -
j_gene: TRBJ2-7
v_gene: TRBV7-9
CDR3aa: CASSLRAQGSYEQYF
CDR3nt: TGTGCCAGCAGCTTGAGGGCACAAGGCTCCTACGAGCAGTACTTC

d_gene: TRBD1
abundance: -
j_gene: TRBJ1-2
v_gene: TRBV4-2
CDR3aa: CASSQSTGTYGYTF
CDR3nt: TGTGCCAGCAGCCAATCGACAGGGACTTATGGCTACACCTTC

d_gene: TRBD1
abundance: -
j_gene: TRBJ2-7
v_gene: TRBV30
CDR3aa: CAWSRGLNYEQYF
CDR3nt: TGTGCCTGGTCCAGGGGGCTTAACTACGAGCAGTACTTC